The source of this TCR beta chain is a study of blood T cell repertoires in COVID-19. Cohorts were assigned according to the clinical history that participants reported. This table comes from immunoSEQ multiplex PCR, and its TCRdb copy is limited to in-frame clones, with some not included. The table records 300,000 or so clones, 90% of them present only once. The CDR3 runs 15 residues. V lost 4 bases, J lost 2 bases, and 15 bases lay in between. Germline V lookup: CDR1 MGHRA, CDR2 YSYEKL. This clone appeared a single time. The sample comprised PBMCs or T cells enriched from blood (not recorded which). The sequence derives from a man aged 55 to 70 who had recovered from COVID-19. This chain uses TRBV4-1 with TRBJ2-7; D uncertain. CDR3 DNA: TGCGCCAGCAGCCCCCTGTCCGGTGTCCCCTACGAGCAGTACTTC. Its protein is CASSPLSGVPYEQYF.